This TCR beta chain came from a study of shared clonotypes between healthy human individuals. Study observations and caveats: The four-donor shared clonotypes exceeded non-shared clonotypes in generation probability, with non-shared ones scoring lower. The sampled material consisted only of blood, and tissue repertoires are likely to differ.

The germline V gene encodes CDR1 MDHEN and CDR2 SYDVKM. CDR3 length: 14 amino acids. Trimming removed 6 bases from V and 4 bases from J; junction bases left unmatched: 5. Sequencing used immunoSEQ multiplex PCR; TCRdb keeps in-frame clones, though not all of them. The sample lists hundreds of thousands of clones; around two thirds were seen once. About this clone itself: The antigen remains unidentified.

J is TRBJ2-1 and V is TRBV28, with TRBD2 matching over 8 bases. The receptor comes from a woman aged 25 to 39 in good health. Sequencing input: memory CD4+ T cells sorted from blood. Subset defined: CD45RA-negative fraction. The CDR3 loop reads CASSKTSVYNEQFF. In DNA form, the CDR3 reads TGTGCCAGCAGCAAGACTAGCGTGTACAATGAGCAGTTCTTC.